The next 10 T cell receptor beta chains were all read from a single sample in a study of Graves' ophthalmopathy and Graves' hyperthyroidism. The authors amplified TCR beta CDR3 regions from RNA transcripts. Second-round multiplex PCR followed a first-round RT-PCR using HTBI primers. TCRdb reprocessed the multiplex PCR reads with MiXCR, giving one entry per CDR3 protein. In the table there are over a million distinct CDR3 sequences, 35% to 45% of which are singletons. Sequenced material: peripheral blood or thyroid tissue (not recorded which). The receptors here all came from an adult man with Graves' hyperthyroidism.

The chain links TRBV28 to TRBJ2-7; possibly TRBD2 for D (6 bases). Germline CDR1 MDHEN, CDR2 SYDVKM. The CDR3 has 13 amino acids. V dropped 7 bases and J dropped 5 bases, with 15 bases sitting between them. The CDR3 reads CASIPGGSDEQYF. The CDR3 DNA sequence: TGTGCCAGCATCCCCGGGGGATCTGACGAGCAGTACTTC.

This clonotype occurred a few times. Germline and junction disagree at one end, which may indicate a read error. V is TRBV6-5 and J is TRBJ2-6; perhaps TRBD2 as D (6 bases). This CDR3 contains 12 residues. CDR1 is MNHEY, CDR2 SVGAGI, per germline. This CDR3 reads CASSWGLNLLTF. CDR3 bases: TGTGCCAGCAGTTGGGGACTCAACCTCCTGACTTTC.

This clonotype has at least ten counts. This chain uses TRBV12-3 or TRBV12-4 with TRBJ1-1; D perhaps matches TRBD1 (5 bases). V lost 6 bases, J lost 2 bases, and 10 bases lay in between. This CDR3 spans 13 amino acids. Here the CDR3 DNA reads TGTGCCAGCAGGACAGACTTCAACACTGAAGCTTTCTTT. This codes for CASRTDFNTEAFF.

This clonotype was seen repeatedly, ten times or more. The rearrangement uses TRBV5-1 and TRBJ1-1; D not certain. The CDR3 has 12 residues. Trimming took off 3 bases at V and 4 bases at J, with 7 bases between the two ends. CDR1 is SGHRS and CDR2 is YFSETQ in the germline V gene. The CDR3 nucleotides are TGCGCCAGCAGCTCAGTCGGCACTGAAGCTTTCTTT. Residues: CASSSVGTEAFF.

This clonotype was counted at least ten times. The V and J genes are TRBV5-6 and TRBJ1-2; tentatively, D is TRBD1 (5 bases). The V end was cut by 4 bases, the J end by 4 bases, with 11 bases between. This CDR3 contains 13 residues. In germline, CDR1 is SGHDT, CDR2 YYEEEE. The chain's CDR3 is CASSHDSTYGYTF. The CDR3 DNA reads TGTGCCAGCAGCCATGACAGTACCTATGGCTACACCTTC.

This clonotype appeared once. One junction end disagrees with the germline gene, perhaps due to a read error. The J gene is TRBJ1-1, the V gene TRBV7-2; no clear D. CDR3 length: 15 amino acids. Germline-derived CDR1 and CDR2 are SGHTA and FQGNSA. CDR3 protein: CASSLGRLSHTEALF. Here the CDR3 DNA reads TGTGCCAGCAGCTTAGGTCGACTATCGCACACTGAAGCTCTCTTT.

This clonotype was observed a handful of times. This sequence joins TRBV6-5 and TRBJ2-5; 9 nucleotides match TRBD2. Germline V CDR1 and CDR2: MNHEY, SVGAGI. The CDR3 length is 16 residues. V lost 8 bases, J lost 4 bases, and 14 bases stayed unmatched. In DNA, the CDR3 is TGTGCCAGCGCCGAGACCTGGCGGGGGGGCGGAGAGACCCAGTACTTC. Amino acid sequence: CASAETWRGGGETQYF.

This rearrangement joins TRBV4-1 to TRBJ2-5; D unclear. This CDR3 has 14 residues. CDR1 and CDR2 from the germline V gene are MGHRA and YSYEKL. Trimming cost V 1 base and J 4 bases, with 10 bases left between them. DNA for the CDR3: TGCGCCAGCAGCCAAGTTGGAGCATTAGAGACCCAGTACTTC. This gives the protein CASSQVGALETQYF.

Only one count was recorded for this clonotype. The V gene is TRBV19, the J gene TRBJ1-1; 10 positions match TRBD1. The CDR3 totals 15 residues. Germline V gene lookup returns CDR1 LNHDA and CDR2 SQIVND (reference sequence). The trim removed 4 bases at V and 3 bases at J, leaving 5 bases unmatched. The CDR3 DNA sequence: TGTGCCAGTAGTAGCGACGGGACAGGGGACACTGAAGCTTTCTTT. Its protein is CASSSDGTGDTEAFF.

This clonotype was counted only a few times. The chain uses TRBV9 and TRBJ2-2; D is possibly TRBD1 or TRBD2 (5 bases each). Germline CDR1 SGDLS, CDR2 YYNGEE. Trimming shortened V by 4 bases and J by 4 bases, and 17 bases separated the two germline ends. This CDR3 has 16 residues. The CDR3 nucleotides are TGTGCCAGCAGCCAAGAGCGAGGGGTCGGCACCGGGGAGCTGTTTTTT. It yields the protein CASSQERGVGTGELFF.